Reported below is one T cell receptor (beta chain). No antigen is known for it. This CDR3 is missing its conserved last phenylalanine or tryptophan, likely due to a read error. Each TCR transcript was tagged with a 10-nucleotide random UMI during 5'RACE. Over 180 million TCR-beta sequences, together covering 15-18 subjects, were produced by every individual sequencing run that was carried out. TCRdb reprocessed the 5' RACE reads via MiXCR and lists one record per CDR3 protein. The repertoire holds about 57,000 distinct CDR3 sequences, with 10% to 15% as singletons. The sample is drawn from a study of neurological immune-mediated disorders. General study points: Expanded clones shared no CDR3 amino acid sequences across subjects, suggesting private repertoires in all groups.

Germline V lookup: CDR1 MNHEY, CDR2 SVGAGI. This CDR3 contains 14 residues. Between the trimmed V and J ends, which lost 6 bases and 8 bases, there was a span of 19 bases. The chain carries TRBV6-5 and TRBJ1-2; no definite D call. The sequence came from an older woman with HTLV-1-associated myelopathy (HAM/TSP). The sample was PBMCs. CDR3 residues: CASSPAHMSGGYTL. The CDR3 DNA follows: TGTGCCAGCAGCCCGGCCCACATGAGCGGAGGCTACACCCTC.